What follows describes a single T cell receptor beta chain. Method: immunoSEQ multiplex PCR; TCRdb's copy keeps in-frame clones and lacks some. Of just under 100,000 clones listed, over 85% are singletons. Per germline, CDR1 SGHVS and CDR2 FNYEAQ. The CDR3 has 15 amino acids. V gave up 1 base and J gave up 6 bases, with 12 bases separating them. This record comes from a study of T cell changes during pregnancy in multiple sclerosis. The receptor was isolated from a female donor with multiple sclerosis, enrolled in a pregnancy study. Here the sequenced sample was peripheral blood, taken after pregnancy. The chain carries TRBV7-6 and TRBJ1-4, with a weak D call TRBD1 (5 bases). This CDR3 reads CASSLVGGKDEKLFF. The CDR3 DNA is TGTGCCAGCAGCTTAGTGGGGGGGAAGGATGAAAAACTGTTTTTT.